The 3 T cell receptor beta chains below were found in one sample sequenced in a study of post-analysis software for immune sequencing data. These receptors have no identified antigens. Study-wide results and caveats: Four or five TRBV segments (TRBV5-6, TRBV5-1 and TRBV20-1 among them) occurred more frequently in patients than in controls.

Unique-molecular-identifier-tagged TCR beta cDNA libraries were used. TCRdb analysed the PCR reads with MiXCR anew, one entry per CDR3 protein. Of roughly 600,000 distinct CDR3 sequences in the sample, roughly 40% were seen once. Sequenced sample: blood. These receptors were taken from a girl aged 10 to 17 with multiple sclerosis.

This clonotype was observed a handful of times. The chain combines TRBV2 with TRBJ2-5; no clear D. Trimming took 5 bases from V and 4 from J, leaving 11 bases between them. The germline CDR1 and CDR2 sequences are SNHLY and FYNNEI. The CDR3 consists of 13 residues. CDR3 in amino acids: CASSMVSPETQYF. CDR3 nucleotide sequence: TGTGCCAGCAGTATGGTTAGCCCAGAGACCCAGTACTTC.

This rearrangement joins TRBV10-3 to TRBJ2-1, with a tentative D call TRBD2 (5 bases). Trimming took 4 bases from V and 9 from J, leaving 10 bases between them. This CDR3 region has 12 residues. In germline, CDR1 is ENHRY, CDR2 SYGVKD. CDR3 coding DNA: TGTGCCATCAGTGCCGAGGGAGCTGAGCAGTTCTTC. The encoded protein is CAISAEGAEQFF.

V and J are TRBV12-3 or TRBV12-4 and TRBJ2-3; 9 bases map to TRBD2. Losses at the gene ends were 7 bases for V and 4 bases for J; bases not matched to a gene: 12. This CDR3 spans 16 amino acids. The CDR3 region is CASTLIGGRAADTQYF. The CDR3, as DNA: TGTGCCAGCACCCTGATAGGCGGGAGGGCCGCAGATACGCAGTATTTT.